This passage covers 27 T cell receptor beta chains from one sample sequenced in a study of human T cells and chemical hapten exposure. The time point denotes: patch test 3, about 24 weeks after DPC sensitization. Treatment specified: therapeutic diphenylcyclopropenone sensitization with weekly scalp DPC. TCRdb reprocessed the RACE reads with MiXCR, giving one entry per CDR3 protein. The sample lists roughly 200,000 distinct CDR3 sequences, roughly a quarter seen once, with 2.5% in the top ten. This sample comprised whole blood, obtained in connection with sensitization to the hapten diphenylcyclopropenone (DPC). Receptors originate from a woman aged 40 to 50 with alopecia areata. Some clones in this sample may be carry-over from other donors' samples.

This clonotype showed up just a few times. The V call is TRBV6-5, the J call TRBJ1-1, with D possibly being TRBD1 (6 bases). Trimming shortened V by 6 bases and J by 7 bases, and 15 bases separated the two germline ends. The CDR3 sequence is 13 residues long. The germline V gene encodes CDR1 MNHEY and CDR2 SVGAGI. CDR3 protein: CASRRGGSYEAFF. The CDR3 DNA is TGTGCCAGCAGGAGGGGGGGCAGTTATGAAGCTTTCTTT.

This clonotype has only a few counts. The rearrangement uses TRBV4-3 and TRBJ2-7; D gene ambiguous. This CDR3 region has 11 residues. Trimming stripped 4 bases from V and 5 bases from J, with 6 bases between. Germline CDR1 and CDR2: LGHNA and YSLEER. This chain's CDR3 is CASSLRDEQYF. The DNA for the CDR3 is TGCGCCAGCAGCCTTAGGGACGAGCAGTACTTC.

This clonotype was detected many times. The V gene is TRBV30, the J gene TRBJ2-1; TRBD2 matches 10 bases. This CDR3 contains 18 residues. The V segment lost 1 base and the J segment 6 bases; nucleotides outside the gene matches: 15. CDR1 and CDR2 (germline): GTSNPN, SVGIG (reference sequence). CDR3 loop: CAWSGILAGIRVGNEQFF. The CDR3 bases are TGTGCCTGGAGTGGTATACTAGCGGGAATTCGAGTCGGCAATGAGCAGTTCTTC.

V gene TRBV6-2 or TRBV6-3 combines with J gene TRBJ2-3, with D hard to call. Germline-derived CDR1 and CDR2 are MNHEY and SVGEGT. V shed 6 bases and J shed 2 bases, with 15 bases lying between them. This CDR3 has 15 amino acids. Here the CDR3 reads CASRYMTRSTDTQYF. The CDR3, as DNA: TGTGCCAGCAGGTACATGACACGCTCCACAGATACGCAGTATTTT.

The chain employs TRBV2 and TRBJ1-1; tentatively, D is TRBD1 (5 bases). With 3 bases removed from V and 6 bases from J, the gap between germline ends came to 11 bases. This CDR3 has 13 amino acids. Germline V CDR1 and CDR2: SNHLY, FYNNEI. The CDR3 DNA follows: TGTGCCAGCAGTGACCAGGGAGAGGCTGAAGCTTTCTTT. This translates into CASSDQGEAEAFF. Looking up the rest from reference TRBV2 and TRBJ1-1 gives the full variable domain: EPEVTQTPSHQVTQMGQEVILRCVPISNHLYFYWYRQILGQKVEFLVSFYNNEISEKSEIFDDQFSVERPDGSNFTLKIRSTKLEDSAMYFCASSDQGEAEAFFGQGTRLTVV.

This chain connects TRBV6-2 or TRBV6-3 to TRBJ2-1; D call uncertain. Germline V gene lookup returns CDR1 MNHEY and CDR2 SVGEGT. The CDR3 runs 13 residues. The V and J ends lost 2 bases and 9 bases respectively, with 11 bases between them. The CDR3 DNA reads as TGTGCCAGCAGTTACATTAGGTGGGCTGAGCAGTTCTTC. Amino acid sequence: CASSYIRWAEQFF.

The V gene is TRBV28, the J gene TRBJ1-5; the D gene is possibly TRBD1 (6 bases). V lost 9 bases to trimming and J lost 4 bases, with 13 bases between them. The germline V gene encodes CDR1 MDHEN and CDR2 SYDVKM. The CDR3 covers 13 residues. In nucleotides, the CDR3 is TGTGCCAGTAAAGGACAGTATAATCAGCCCCAGCATTTT. It yields the protein CASKGQYNQPQHF.

A few counts support this clonotype. The genes are TRBV11-1 and TRBJ2-1, with D unresolved. V lost 4 bases and J lost 8, with 9 bases in between. The length of the CDR3 is 12 residues. Germline values: CDR1 SGHAT, CDR2 FQDESV (reference sequence). CDR3 residues: CASSSRPHEQFF. The CDR3 region has the DNA TGTGCCAGCAGCTCCAGGCCCCATGAGCAGTTCTTC.

CDR3 protein: CSAAGTLSSYNEQFF. As DNA, the CDR3 is TGCAGTGCGGCCGGGACCCTGAGCTCCTACAATGAGCAGTTCTTC. The rearrangement links TRBV20-1 to TRBJ2-1; either TRBD1 or TRBD2 may fit D (5 bases each). The CDR3 runs to 15 residues. V lost 6 bases and J 0 bases, leaving 15 bases between the germline ends. Germline CDR1 and CDR2: DFQATT and SNEGSKA (reference sequence).

The table lists this clonotype with a few counts. The rearrangement links TRBV20-1 to TRBJ2-1; no definite D call. V was shortened by 3 bases and J by 3 bases, with 12 bases between the two germline ends. CDR3 length: 14 amino acids. Germline CDR1 DFQATT, CDR2 SNEGSKA (reference sequence). The CDR3 DNA sequence: TGCAGTGCTAGGTCCCGACTCATCTACAATGAGCAGTTCTTC. Translating gives CSARSRLIYNEQFF.

The chain combines TRBV28 with TRBJ1-5; tentatively, D is TRBD1 (5 bases). The V gene lost 4 bases and the J gene lost 3 bases, with 19 bases spanning the gap. The CDR3 is 17 residues long. Germline V lookup: CDR1 MDHEN, CDR2 SYDVKM. The CDR3 bases are TGTGCCAGCAGTTCCCAGGGAGCCGTGTTTTACAATCAGCCCCAGCATTTT. Encoded protein: CASSSQGAVFYNQPQHF.

This clonotype was seen many times. V gene TRBV7-8 combines with J gene TRBJ2-7, with D perhaps TRBD1 or TRBD2 (5 bases each). V was clipped by 2 bases and J by 2 bases, with 13 bases between them. Germline V CDR1 and CDR2: SGHVS, FQNEAQ. The CDR3 totals 15 residues. The CDR3 nucleotides read TGTGCCAGCAGCTTAACAATCCGGGACGCCTACGAGCAGTACTTC. Translated: CASSLTIRDAYEQYF.

This clonotype turned up a few times. V usage is TRBV7-2 and J usage is TRBJ2-3; 7 nucleotides align to TRBD2. This CDR3 has 16 residues. Germline-derived CDR1 and CDR2 are SGHTA and FQGNSA. The V and J ends lost 1 base and 2 bases, in that order; junction bases with no gene match: 6. The DNA of the CDR3 is TGTGCCAGCAGCTTAGGGGCGGGAGCCTACACAGATACGCAGTATTTT. Translated: CASSLGAGAYTDTQYF. Using reference TRBV7-2 and TRBJ2-3 for the parts outside the CDR3, the full variable domain is GAGVSQSPSNKVTEKGKDVELRCDPISGHTALYWYRQSLGQGLEFLIYFQGNSAPDKSGLPSDRFSAERTGGSVSTLTIQRTQQEDSAVYLCASSLGAGAYTDTQYFGPGTRLTVL.

V usage is TRBV25-1 and J usage is TRBJ2-7; D is perhaps TRBD2 (6 bases). V dropped 4 bases and J dropped 2 bases, with 12 bases sitting between them. This CDR3 has 14 residues. The germline CDR1 and CDR2 sequences are MGHDK and SYGVNS. The CDR3 nucleotides are TGTGCCAGCAGTGGAGAGACTAGACCCTACGAGCAGTACTTC. It is translated as CASSGETRPYEQYF.

This clonotype has more than one count but fewer than ten. V is TRBV7-2 and J is TRBJ2-4; possible D gene TRBD2, 6 bases. Germline V gives CDR1 SGHTA, CDR2 FQGNSA. V was clipped by 5 bases and J by 0 bases, with 11 bases between them. This CDR3 comprises 15 residues. CDR3 nucleotide sequence: TGTGCCAGCAGCGGAGCGGGCCTAGCCAAAAACATTCAGTACTTC. Translating it yields CASSGAGLAKNIQYF.

This clonotype was seen repeatedly, ten times or more. At one end, the junction sequence differs from germline, possibly due to a read error. This chain connects TRBV28 to TRBJ2-3; D is uncertain. Germline lookup yields CDR1 MDHEN and CDR2 SYDVKM. CDR3 length: 12 residues. The DNA for the CDR3 is TGCGCCAGCAGCTTGGCCACAGATACGCAGTATTTT. This gives the protein CASSLATDTQYF.

A few counts support this clonotype. This chain connects TRBV6-5 to TRBJ2-1; perhaps D is TRBD1 or TRBD2 (9 bases each). Germline lookup yields CDR1 MNHEY and CDR2 SVGAGI. With 8 bases removed from V and 0 bases from J, the gap between germline ends came to 17 bases. The CDR3 sequence is 16 residues long. CDR3: CASGLAGQGSYNEQFF. CDR3 coding DNA: TGTGCCAGCGGTCTAGCGGGACAGGGCTCCTACAATGAGCAGTTCTTC.

This sequence joins TRBV29-1 and TRBJ1-1; D is ambiguous. Trimming shortened V by 2 bases and J by 5 bases, and 9 bases separated the two germline ends. The CDR3 spans 12 residues. Germline values: CDR1 SQVTM, CDR2 ANQGSEA. CDR3 nucleotides: TGCAGCGTTGAAAGGGTTGGGACTGAAGCTTTCTTT. This translates into CSVERVGTEAFF.

This clonotype has just a few counts. The chain combines TRBV29-1 with TRBJ1-1; no definite D call. Germline V gene sequence: CDR1 SQVTM, CDR2 ANQGSEA. V was pared by 0 bases and J by 11 bases, with 16 bases between. This CDR3 is 13 amino acids long. The CDR3 loop is CSVEDTRLRSAFF. As DNA, the CDR3 is TGCAGCGTTGAAGATACGAGGTTAAGATCGGCTTTCTTT.

The chain is built from TRBV6-2 or TRBV6-3 and TRBJ2-1, with TRBD2 matching over 9 bases. In germline, CDR1 is MNHEY, CDR2 SVGEGT. Trimming removed 4 bases from V and 9 bases from J; junction bases left unmatched: 10. CDR3 length: 15 residues. The DNA for the CDR3 is TGTGCCAGCAGTTCAACTTTAGCGGGAGCGGGTGAGCAGTTCTTC. Translating it yields CASSSTLAGAGEQFF.

This clonotype was observed once. The chain links TRBV6-5 to TRBJ2-2, with TRBD2 identical over 10 bases. CDR3 length: 15 residues. V shed 4 bases, J shed 4 bases, and the junction held 3 bases outside the gene matches. Germline values: CDR1 MNHEY, CDR2 SVGAGI. The CDR3 DNA is TGTGCCAGCAGTTGGGGACTAGCGCCCACCGGGGAGCTGTTTTTT. It specifies CASSWGLAPTGELFF.

The chain uses TRBV6-6 and TRBJ1-1, with D hard to call. Germline values: CDR1 MNHNY, CDR2 SVGAGI (reference sequence). V was pared by 7 bases and J by 2 bases, with 11 bases between. The CDR3 covers 13 residues. The CDR3 spells CASTQTDNTEAFF. Written as DNA, the CDR3 is TGTGCCAGCACCCAAACGGACAACACTGAAGCTTTCTTT.

This clonotype has more than one count but fewer than ten. This rearrangement joins TRBV6-5 to TRBJ2-7, with 7 bases matching TRBD1. The ends lost 6 bases at V and 0 bases at J; junction bases unmatched: 5. The CDR3 is made up of 14 amino acids. CDR1 MNHEY and CDR2 SVGAGI come from the germline V gene. The CDR3 nucleotides read TGTGCCAGCAGGGCCGGGACAGCCTCCTACGAGCAGTACTTC. As protein: CASRAGTASYEQYF.

The chain combines TRBV6-5 with TRBJ2-7; 7 positions match TRBD1. The V segment lost 6 bases and the J segment 3 bases; nucleotides outside the gene matches: 5. This CDR3 is 13 amino acids long. CDR1 and CDR2 from the germline V gene are MNHEY and SVGAGI. CDR3 sequence (DNA): TGTGCCAGCAGCTCCGGGACAGTCTACGAGCAGTACTTC. Its translation is CASSSGTVYEQYF.

This clonotype was seen a few times. The rearrangement uses TRBV25-1 and TRBJ2-7; D is perhaps TRBD2 (5 bases). CDR1 is MGHDK and CDR2 is SYGVNS in the germline V gene. CDR3 size: 15 residues. V dropped 8 bases and J dropped 2 bases, with 19 bases sitting between them. Here the CDR3 reads CASLGVGLQPYEQYF. Written as DNA, the CDR3 is TGTGCCAGCCTTGGAGTTGGACTTCAACCCTACGAGCAGTACTTC.

V is TRBV7-2 and J is TRBJ2-7, with 9 bases that match TRBD2. The CDR3 is 15 amino acids. V dropped 5 bases and J dropped 6; count of bases not matched to a gene: 11. Germline lookup yields CDR1 SGHTA and CDR2 FQGNSA. The CDR3 loop is CASSRIAGVLGEQYF. CDR3 sequence (DNA): TGTGCCAGCAGCAGGATAGCGGGAGTCTTGGGCGAGCAGTACTTC. Full variable domain (outside the CDR3, taken from reference TRBV7-2 and TRBJ2-7): GAGVSQSPSNKVTEKGKDVELRCDPISGHTALYWYRQSLGQGLEFLIYFQGNSAPDKSGLPSDRFSAERTGGSVSTLTIQRTQQEDSAVYLCASSRIAGVLGEQYFGPGTRLTVT.

This clonotype was seen many times. The rearrangement joins TRBV20-1 to TRBJ1-4; 12 bases align to TRBD1. The CDR3 spans 17 residues. The germline V gene encodes CDR1 DFQATT and CDR2 SNEGSKA (reference sequence). Germline trimming cut 4 bases from V and 4 bases from J; bases unmatched to any gene: 10. In DNA form, the CDR3 reads TGCAGTGCTACCCCCCTCGGGACAGGGGGCCATAATGAAAAACTGTTTTTT. Translation gives CSATPLGTGGHNEKLFF.